This T cell receptor (beta chain) was profiled in a study of blood T cell repertoires in COVID-19. CDR1 is LNHDA and CDR2 is SQIVND in the germline V gene (reference sequence). CDR3 length equals 16 residues. V was pared by 5 bases and J by 6 bases, with 22 bases between. Sequencing used immunoSEQ multiplex PCR; TCRdb keeps in-frame clones, though not all of them. The table lists 300,000 or so clones, 80% to 95% of them singletons. The TCR comes from a woman aged 25-40 years with COVID-19, enrolled during active disease. Input material: peripheral blood. V gene TRBV19 combines with J gene TRBJ1-1; possibly TRBD1 for D (5 bases). CDR3 in DNA: TGTGCCAGTAGTCCAAGTCGCGGGGGAAGGCGTCCTGAAGCTTTCTTT. It codes for CASSPSRGGRRPEAFF.